One and the same sample provided the 8 T cell receptor beta chains below, sequenced in a study of blood T cell repertoires in COVID-19. Clones were read by immunoSEQ multiplex PCR, and TCRdb kept only the in-frame ones, dropping some. Of approximately 300,000 clones listed, nearly 90% are singletons. The sample consisted of PBMCs or T cells enriched from blood (not recorded which). The receptor source for this set is a young woman who had recovered from COVID-19.

The CDR3: CASSLAPNQGPFSGNTIYF. In nucleotides, the CDR3 is TGTGCCAGCAGCTTAGCACCAAACCAGGGCCCATTCTCTGGAAACACCATATATTTT. The chain uses TRBV7-9 and TRBJ1-3, with a possible D match to TRBD1 (5 bases). Looked up from germline, CDR1 is SEHNR and CDR2 is FQNEAQ (reference sequence). V gave up 0 bases and J gave up 0 bases, with 18 bases separating them. This CDR3 contains 19 residues.

The chain couples TRBV18 to TRBJ2-3; possibly TRBD2 for D (7 bases). There are 17 residues in the CDR3. Trimming took 0 bases from V and 4 from J, leaving 17 bases between them. Per the germline V gene, CDR1 is KGHSH and CDR2 is LQKENI. In DNA form, the CDR3 reads TGTGCCAGCTCACCACCCGGTGGGAGGGACAACGCAGATACGCAGTATTTT. Its protein product is CASSPPGGRDNADTQYF.

Here the CDR3 DNA reads TGCGCCAGCAGCCCCGTAGCGGGTGTAAGCTCCTACAATGAGCAGTTCTTC. It yields the protein CASSPVAGVSSYNEQFF. The chain carries TRBV4-3 and TRBJ2-1; 7 positions agree with TRBD2. The V gene end was trimmed by 4 bases and the J gene end by 0 bases; junction bases not matched to a gene: 9. The CDR3 has 17 amino acids. Germline CDR1 reads LGHNA; CDR2 reads YSLEER.

The chain links TRBV19 to TRBJ2-2; weak D call: TRBD2 (6 bases). This CDR3 comprises 15 residues. Trimming cost V 4 bases and J 5 bases, with 14 bases left between them. CDR1 and CDR2 (germline): LNHDA, SQIVND (reference sequence). The CDR3 sequence: CASSKGTGITGELFF. The CDR3 coding sequence is TGTGCCAGTAGTAAGGGGACTGGGATTACCGGGGAGCTGTTTTTT.

The chain employs TRBV6-5 and TRBJ2-7, with 8 bases fitting TRBD1. This CDR3 region has 14 residues. The V segment lost 5 bases and the J segment 2 bases; nucleotides outside the gene matches: 5. CDR1 is MNHEY and CDR2 is SVGAGI in the germline V gene. This chain's CDR3 is CASSPGGTPYEQYF. The DNA for the CDR3 is TGTGCCAGCAGTCCAGGGGGCACCCCCTACGAGCAGTACTTC.

This clone was seen a single time. The V gene is TRBV10-2, the J gene TRBJ2-2, with D perhaps matching TRBD1 (5 bases). This CDR3 has 15 residues. The germline V gene encodes CDR1 WSHSY and CDR2 SAAADI. Trimming took 2 bases from V and 6 from J, leaving 13 bases between them. For the CDR3, the DNA is TGCGCCAGCAGTGAGGCAGGGCGTTATTCCGGGGAGCTGTTTTTT. It translates to CASSEAGRYSGELFF.

The chain is built from TRBV19 and TRBJ1-3, with D maybe TRBD1 (5 bases). The V gene lost 5 bases and the J gene lost 5 bases, with 16 bases spanning the gap. The V gene's germline CDR1 is LNHDA and CDR2 SQIVND (reference sequence). CDR3 length: 15 amino acids. The CDR3 is CASSLQVNHRNTIYF. The CDR3 DNA reads as TGTGCCAGTAGTCTACAGGTGAACCATAGAAACACCATATATTTT.

The chain is built from TRBV9 and TRBJ2-2; TRBD2 matches 9 bases. Germline-derived CDR1 and CDR2 are SGDLS and YYNGEE. The CDR3 has 18 residues. Trimming removed 3 bases from V and 7 bases from J; junction bases left unmatched: 16. CDR3 protein: CASSAHGGVAGVGGELFF. The CDR3 DNA sequence: TGTGCCAGCAGCGCCCACGGAGGTGTAGCGGGAGTGGGCGGGGAGCTGTTTTTT.